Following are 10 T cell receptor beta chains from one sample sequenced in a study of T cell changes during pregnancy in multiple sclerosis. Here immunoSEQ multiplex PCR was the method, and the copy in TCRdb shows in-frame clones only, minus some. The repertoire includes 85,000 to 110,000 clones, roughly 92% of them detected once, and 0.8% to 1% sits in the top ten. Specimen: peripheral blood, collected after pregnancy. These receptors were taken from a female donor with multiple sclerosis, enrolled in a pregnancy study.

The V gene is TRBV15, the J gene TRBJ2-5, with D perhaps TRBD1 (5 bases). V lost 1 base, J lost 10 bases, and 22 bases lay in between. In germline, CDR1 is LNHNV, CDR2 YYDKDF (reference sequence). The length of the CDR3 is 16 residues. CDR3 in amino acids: CATSRGDLLGQGVQYF. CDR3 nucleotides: TGTGCCACCAGCAGAGGCGACCTTCTAGGGCAGGGTGTCCAGTACTTC.

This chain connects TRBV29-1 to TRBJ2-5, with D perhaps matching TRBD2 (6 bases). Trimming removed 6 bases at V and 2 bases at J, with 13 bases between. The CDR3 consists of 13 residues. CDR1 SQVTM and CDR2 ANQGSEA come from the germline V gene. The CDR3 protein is CSVPGGRQETQYF. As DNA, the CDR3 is TGCAGCGTCCCTGGGGGGAGACAAGAGACCCAGTACTTC.

The CDR3 here is CASNPIGGQGQFF. The CDR3 bases are TGCGCCAGCAACCCAATAGGGGGACAGGGGCAGTTCTTC. The chain carries TRBV10-1 and TRBJ2-1; 9 positions match TRBD1. The CDR3 totals 13 residues. CDR1 is WNHNN and CDR2 is SYGVQD in the germline V gene (reference sequence). J was trimmed by 12 bases and V by 7 bases; bases with no gene match: 10.

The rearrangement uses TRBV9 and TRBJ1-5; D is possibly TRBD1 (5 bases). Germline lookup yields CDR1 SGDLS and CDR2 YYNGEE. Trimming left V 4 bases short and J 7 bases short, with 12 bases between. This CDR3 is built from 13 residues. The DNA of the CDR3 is TGTGCCAGCAGCCAGGGAGGGTACCAGCCCCAGCATTTT. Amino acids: CASSQGGYQPQHF.

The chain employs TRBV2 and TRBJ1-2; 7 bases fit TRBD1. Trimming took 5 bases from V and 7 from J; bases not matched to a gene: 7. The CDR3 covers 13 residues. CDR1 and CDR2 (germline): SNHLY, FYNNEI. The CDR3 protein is CASSRQGGGGYTF. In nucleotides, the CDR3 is TGTGCCAGCAGTAGGCAGGGGGGTGGTGGCTACACCTTC.

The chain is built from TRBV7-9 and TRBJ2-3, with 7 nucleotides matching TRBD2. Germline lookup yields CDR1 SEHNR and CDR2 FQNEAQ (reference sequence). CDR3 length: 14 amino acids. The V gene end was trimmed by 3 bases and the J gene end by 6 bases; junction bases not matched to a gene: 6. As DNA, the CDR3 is TGTGCCAGCAGCTTTACTGGAGCGGGGGATACGCAGTATTTT. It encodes CASSFTGAGDTQYF.

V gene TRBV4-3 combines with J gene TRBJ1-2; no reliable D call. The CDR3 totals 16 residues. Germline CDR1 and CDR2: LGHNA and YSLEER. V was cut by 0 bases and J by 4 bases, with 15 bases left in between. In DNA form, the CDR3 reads TGCGCCAGCAGCCAAGATTATGGGCAAATGGCCTATGGCTACACCTTC. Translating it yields CASSQDYGQMAYGYTF.

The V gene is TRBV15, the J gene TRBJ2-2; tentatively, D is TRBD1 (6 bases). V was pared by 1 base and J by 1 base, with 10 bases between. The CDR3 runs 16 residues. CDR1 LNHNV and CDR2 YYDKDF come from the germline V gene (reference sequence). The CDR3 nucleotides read TGTGCCACCAGCAGAGTCAGGGGCCTGAACACCGGGGAGCTGTTTTTT. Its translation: CATSRVRGLNTGELFF.

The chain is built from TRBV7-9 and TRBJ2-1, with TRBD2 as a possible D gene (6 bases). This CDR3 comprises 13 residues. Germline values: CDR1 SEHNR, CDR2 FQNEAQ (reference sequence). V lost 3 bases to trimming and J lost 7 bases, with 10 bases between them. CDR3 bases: TGTGCCAGCAGCTTTCTCGGGACTAATGAGCAGTTCTTC. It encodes CASSFLGTNEQFF.

The CDR3, as DNA: TGCAGCGTTGATATAGGGGGCAACTATGGCTACACCTTC. Protein product: CSVDIGGNYGYTF. This chain connects TRBV29-1 to TRBJ1-2; 7 positions agree with TRBD1. Trimming removed 3 bases from V and 2 bases from J; junction bases left unmatched: 3. Germline loops: CDR1 SQVTM, CDR2 ANQGSEA. The CDR3 is made up of 13 amino acids.